These 29 T cell receptor beta chains were all obtained from the same sample, sequenced in a study of blood T cell repertoires in COVID-19. Here immunoSEQ multiplex PCR was the method, and the copy in TCRdb shows in-frame clones only, minus some. This sample has some 260,000 clones, with over 75% found just once. Sequenced material: peripheral blood. The receptors derive from an older woman with COVID-19, enrolled during active disease.

This chain joins TRBV10-3 and TRBJ2-5; D is possibly TRBD2 (5 bases). The CDR3 spans 13 residues. V was pared by 4 bases and J by 5 bases, with 11 bases between. Germline V lookup: CDR1 ENHRY, CDR2 SYGVKD. The DNA of the CDR3 is TGTGCCATCAGTGCCGGGGAGCCGGAGACCCAGTACTTC. It codes for CAISAGEPETQYF.

The chain carries TRBV18 and TRBJ1-1; D call uncertain. CDR1 and CDR2 from the germline V gene are KGHSH and LQKENI. The CDR3 has 13 residues. The V and J ends lost 6 bases and 1 base respectively, with 9 bases between them. CDR3 loop: CASSSGRNTEAFF. The CDR3 DNA reads TGTGCCAGCTCCTCGGGGAGGAACACTGAAGCTTTCTTT.

CDR3 DNA sequence: TGTGCCAGCACTGGGGGGACAGGGGTGGACGAGCAGTACTTC. Translated, it gives CASTGGTGVDEQYF. The V gene is TRBV6-5, the J gene TRBJ2-7; 10 bases are shared with TRBD1. V was clipped by 7 bases and J by 5 bases; unmatched bases: 8. This CDR3 is 14 amino acids long. Germline-derived CDR1 and CDR2 are MNHEY and SVGAGI.

This clone was observed once. The chain uses TRBV19 and TRBJ1-5; TRBD1 is a possible D gene (6 bases). Germline V gene data show CDR1 as LNHDA and CDR2 as SQIVND (reference sequence). V was trimmed by 5 bases and J by 4 bases, leaving 15 bases between them. This CDR3 is 15 amino acids long. CDR3: CASSPDRRRNQPQHF. The DNA of the CDR3 is TGTGCCAGTAGTCCCGACAGGCGCCGAAATCAGCCCCAGCATTTT.

The gene calls are TRBV19 and TRBJ2-5; 10 bases agree with TRBD1. This CDR3 is 16 amino acids long. With 1 base clipped from V and 2 bases from J, the junction kept 4 bases outside the gene matches. Germline V gives CDR1 LNHDA, CDR2 SQIVND (reference sequence). The CDR3 nucleotides are TGTGCCAGTAGTATAGGAGGGACAGGGGTACAAGAGACCCAGTACTTC. Translating gives CASSIGGTGVQETQYF.

The V and J genes are TRBV18 and TRBJ2-7; 9 nucleotides agree with TRBD1. V trimming: 3 bases; J trimming: 4 bases; junction bases outside the gene matches: 7. Germline V CDR1 and CDR2: KGHSH, LQKENI. The CDR3 contains 15 residues. As DNA, the CDR3 is TGTGCCAGCTCACCGTTCACGGGACAGGGTTACGAGCAGTACTTC. Protein sequence: CASSPFTGQGYEQYF.

The rearrangement links TRBV7-2 to TRBJ2-7; TRBD2 is a possible D gene (6 bases). Trimming took 5 bases from V and 4 from J, leaving 12 bases between them. The CDR3 has 13 residues. Germline V gives CDR1 SGHTA, CDR2 FQGNSA. This chain's CDR3 is CASSRDGGYEQYF. Here the CDR3 DNA reads TGTGCCAGCAGCCGGGACGGAGGGTACGAGCAGTACTTC.

The chain combines TRBV15 with TRBJ1-2; the match to TRBD1 covers 12 bases. The CDR3 totals 19 residues. Germline CDR1 is LNHNV and CDR2 is YYDKDF (reference sequence). The V and J ends lost 1 base and 4 bases, in that order; junction bases with no gene match: 13. DNA of the CDR3: TGTGCCACCAGCAGAGCCCGGGGTGGGGACAGGGGGCTGGGCTATGGCTACACCTTC. This gives the protein CATSRARGGDRGLGYGYTF.

The V and J genes are TRBV24-1 and TRBJ1-3; 7 nucleotides line up with TRBD1. The CDR3 consists of 15 residues. Germline CDR1 is KGHDR and CDR2 is SFDVKD. Germline trimming cut 9 bases from V and 0 bases from J; bases unmatched to any gene: 7. CDR3 sequence reads: CATVDRENSGNTIYF. CDR3 bases: TGTGCCACCGTTGACAGGGAGAACTCTGGAAACACCATATATTTT.

J is TRBJ2-7 and V is TRBV21-1; the DNA was not compared with TRBD2, the D call given in the table. TRBV21-1 is a recognized pseudogene. This CDR3 has 16 amino acids. The CDR3 bases are TGTGCCAGCAGCAAATGCGCGCTAGCGCTGGTTTACGAGCAGTACTTC. It codes for CASSKCALALVYEQYF.

This chain connects TRBV18 to TRBJ1-6, with 10 positions matching TRBD1. V lost 6 bases to trimming and J lost 6 bases; unmatched junction nucleotides: 5. Germline V gives CDR1 KGHSH, CDR2 LQKENI. The CDR3 sequence is 15 residues long. The CDR3 reads CASSLGQGVNSPLHF. The CDR3 coding sequence is TGTGCCAGCTCGCTTGGACAGGGGGTTAATTCACCCCTCCACTTT.

The chain links TRBV7-8 to TRBJ2-7; 8 bases match TRBD2. J was trimmed by 3 bases and V by 1 base; bases with no gene match: 8. CDR3 length: 16 residues. Germline lookup yields CDR1 SGHVS and CDR2 FQNEAQ. The CDR3 DNA sequence: TGTGCCAGCAGCTTAGTGCGGGAGGCCATTGGCTACGAGCAGTACTTC. Protein sequence: CASSLVREAIGYEQYF.

The chain recombines TRBV6-5 with TRBJ2-3, with D possibly TRBD2 on 6 matching bases. CDR1 MNHEY and CDR2 SVGAGI come from the germline V gene. The CDR3 covers 16 residues. V was pared by 0 bases and J by 3 bases, with 13 bases between. CDR3 nucleotide sequence: TGTGCCAGCAGTTACTCAGGAGGGCTAGGGACAGATACGCAGTATTTT. Its protein is CASSYSGGLGTDTQYF.

The chain couples TRBV19 to TRBJ2-7; possibly TRBD1 for D (6 bases). Between the trimmed V and J ends, which lost 4 bases and 2 bases, there was a span of 18 bases. Looked up from germline, CDR1 is LNHDA and CDR2 is SQIVND (reference sequence). The CDR3 runs to 16 residues. CDR3 DNA sequence: TGTGCCAGTAGTACTAACAGGGTCGCAGAAGCCTACGAGCAGTACTTC. It yields the protein CASSTNRVAEAYEQYF.

V usage is TRBV3-1 (or the pseudogene TRBV3-2) and J usage is TRBJ2-7; 10 bases match TRBD2. The length of the CDR3 is 15 residues. Per germline, CDR1 LGHDT and CDR2 YNNKEL (reference sequence). Trimming removed 4 bases from V and 0 bases from J; junction bases left unmatched: 3. This CDR3 reads CASSRTSGDSYEQYF. The CDR3 DNA is TGTGCCAGCAGCCGGACTAGCGGCGACTCCTACGAGCAGTACTTC.

The chain uses TRBV3-1 (or the pseudogene TRBV3-2) and TRBJ2-7, with a weak D call TRBD2 (6 bases). The V and J ends lost 4 bases and 6 bases respectively, with 13 bases between them. The CDR3 covers 13 residues. The germline CDR1 and CDR2 sequences are LGHDT and YNNKEL (reference sequence). CDR3 residues: CASSRSTSREQYF. The CDR3 bases are TGTGCCAGCAGCCGCTCGACTAGTCGCGAGCAGTACTTC.

The chain joins TRBV4-3 to TRBJ1-6; no firm D call. V lost 1 base, J lost 8 bases, and 15 bases lay in between. The CDR3 loop spans 16 amino acids. Germline CDR1 is LGHNA and CDR2 is YSLEER. For the CDR3, the DNA is TGCGCCAGCAGCCAAGCTGTGTCGCAGGTGCATTCACCCCTCCACTTT. Its translation is CASSQAVSQVHSPLHF.

The chain recombines TRBV15 with TRBJ1-1; 7 bases line up with TRBD1. Germline V CDR1 and CDR2: LNHNV, YYDKDF (reference sequence). V lost 4 bases to trimming and J lost 1 base; unmatched junction nucleotides: 6. The CDR3 length is 15 residues. Written as DNA, the CDR3 is TGTGCCACCAGCACTCGGACAGGACCGAACACTGAAGCTTTCTTT. Its translation: CATSTRTGPNTEAFF.

V and J are TRBV5-1 and TRBJ2-7, with 8 bases aligning to TRBD1. There are 15 residues in the CDR3. The V segment lost 4 bases and the J segment 5 bases; nucleotides outside the gene matches: 11. Per the germline V gene, CDR1 is SGHRS and CDR2 is YFSETQ. DNA for the CDR3: TGCGCCAGCAGCCGGACAGGGTATATGGTCCACGAGCAGTACTTC. Its protein product is CASSRTGYMVHEQYF.

This clone was recorded only once. The gene calls are TRBV7-9 and TRBJ2-1, with TRBD2 as a possible D gene (5 bases). CDR1 is SEHNR and CDR2 is FQNEAQ in the germline V gene (reference sequence). V gave up 2 bases and J gave up 8 bases, with 13 bases separating them. CDR3 length: 14 residues. In DNA, the CDR3 is TGTGCCAGCAGCTTACTGGGAGTTTTCGATGAGCAGTTCTTC. Protein sequence: CASSLLGVFDEQFF. The entire variable domain, with the rest obtained from reference TRBV7-9 and TRBJ2-1, is as follows: DTGVSQNPRHKITKRGQNVTFRCDPISEHNRLYWYRQTLGQGPEFLTYFQNEAQLEKSRLLSDRFSAERPKGSFSTLEIQRTEQGDSAMYLCASSLLGVFDEQFFGPGTRLTVL.

The chain joins TRBV14 to TRBJ2-5, with a weak D call TRBD1 (6 bases). The germline V and J ends were trimmed by 1 base and 3 bases, with 15 bases remaining between them. The V gene's germline CDR1 is SGHDN and CDR2 FVKESK. This CDR3 spans 16 amino acids. The CDR3 DNA reads TGTGCCAGCAGCCAAGGCGCCAGGGGCGTGAAAGAGACCCAGTACTTC. This gives the protein CASSQGARGVKETQYF.

The V call is TRBV24-1, the J call TRBJ2-3; D not resolved. CDR3 length: 13 amino acids. Germline-derived CDR1 and CDR2 are KGHDR and SFDVKD. Trimming stripped 3 bases from V and 2 bases from J, with 5 bases between. The CDR3 loop is CATSDLYTDTQYF. The CDR3 DNA reads TGTGCCACCAGTGATCTATACACAGATACGCAGTATTTT.

V gene TRBV30 combines with J gene TRBJ1-1; perhaps TRBD1 as D (6 bases). The V end was cut by 4 bases, the J end by 2 bases, with 11 bases between. The CDR3 consists of 13 residues. Germline assignment: CDR1 GTSNPN and CDR2 SVGIG (reference sequence). The chain's CDR3 is CAWTSGVNTEAFF. The CDR3 coding sequence is TGTGCCTGGACCTCAGGGGTTAACACTGAAGCTTTCTTT.

This clone was seen a handful of times. The chain combines TRBV6-2 or TRBV6-3 with TRBJ2-2; 9 bases align to TRBD1. With V trimmed by 4 bases and J by 4 bases, 13 bases remained unmatched. CDR1 is MNHEY, CDR2 SVGEGT, per germline. CDR3 size: 18 residues. The CDR3 bases are TGTGCCAGCAGTTTCCCCCTGACAGGGGGTGGCCCCACCGGGGAGCTGTTTTTT. Its protein product is CASSFPLTGGGPTGELFF.

This clone showed up just once. This chain uses TRBV24-1 with TRBJ1-2; 7 bases fit TRBD1. CDR1 is KGHDR, CDR2 SFDVKD, per germline. The CDR3 runs to 14 residues. J lost 2 bases, V lost 3 bases, and 2 bases had no gene match. The CDR3 loop reads CATSDMTGNYGYTF. Written as DNA, the CDR3 is TGTGCCACCAGTGATATGACAGGGAACTATGGCTACACCTTC.

The chain carries TRBV20-1 and TRBJ2-3; 7 bases agree with TRBD2. The CDR3 contains 15 residues. After removal of 3 bases from V and 1 base from J, the junction contained 7 bases not matched to a gene. Germline lookup yields CDR1 DFQATT and CDR2 SNEGSKA (reference sequence). CDR3 nucleotide sequence: TGCAGTGCTAGTCTTGGCGGGAGTGGCACAGATACGCAGTATTTT. Translated: CSASLGGSGTDTQYF.

The chain has TRBV6-5 and TRBJ1-2; TRBD1 is a possible D gene (5 bases). V lost 8 bases to trimming and J lost 0 bases, with 13 bases between them. The length of the CDR3 is 14 residues. CDR1 MNHEY and CDR2 SVGAGI come from the germline V gene. CDR3 in amino acids: CASRLGTANYGYTF. The CDR3 coding sequence is TGTGCCAGCCGATTAGGGACTGCTAACTATGGCTACACCTTC.

The chain has TRBV6-5 and TRBJ2-7, with TRBD1 matching 9 bases. The J segment lost 5 bases and the V segment lost 3 bases, leaving 2 bases of the junction unmatched. Germline CDR1 is MNHEY and CDR2 is SVGAGI. The CDR3 contains 13 residues. The CDR3 bases are TGTGCCAGCAGTTATGGACAGGGGAACGAGCAGTACTTC. Its translation is CASSYGQGNEQYF.

This clone occurred a few times. The chain is built from TRBV27 and TRBJ2-1; 7 bases are a match to TRBD1. Germline V CDR1 and CDR2: MNHEY, SMNVEV (reference sequence). Trimming cost V 6 bases and J 2 bases; bases outside gene matches: 7. This CDR3 is 15 amino acids long. Here the CDR3 reads CASRGYQGAYNEQFF. In nucleotides, the CDR3 is TGTGCCAGCAGAGGGTACCAGGGGGCCTACAATGAGCAGTTCTTC.